These 5 T cell receptor beta chains came from one sample sequenced in a study of blood T cell repertoires in COVID-19. Profiled with immunoSEQ multiplex PCR; TCRdb holds only in-frame clones, not every one. The sample includes 20,000 to 30,000 clones, 85% to 90% seen only once; the top ten take 7.5% to 8%. Sequenced sample: peripheral blood. Receptors were obtained from a human donor in a cohort sampled during active COVID-19.

The V gene is TRBV2, the J gene TRBJ2-3; D perhaps matches TRBD2 (5 bases). The germline gives CDR1 SNHLY, CDR2 FYNNEI. CDR3 length: 15 residues. Trimming took 6 bases from V and 1 from J, leaving 14 bases between them. CDR3 region: CASSELASGTDTQYF. Written as DNA, the CDR3 is TGTGCCAGCAGCGAGTTAGCGAGCGGCACAGATACGCAGTATTTT.

The V and J genes are TRBV19 and TRBJ2-2; TRBD1 matches 9 bases. CDR1 is LNHDA, CDR2 SQIVND, per germline (reference sequence). J lost 7 bases, V lost 7 bases, and 10 bases had no gene match. CDR3 length: 15 residues. The DNA for the CDR3 is TGTGCCAGTATCGGAGGGACAGGGAGAGACGGGGAGCTGTTTTTT. Translating gives CASIGGTGRDGELFF. Full variable domain (rest looked up from reference TRBV19 and TRBJ2-2): DGGITQSPKYLFRKEGQNVTLSCEQNLNHDAMYWYRQDPGQGLRLIYYSQIVNDFQKGDIAEGYSVSREKKESFPLTVTSAQKNPTAFYLCASIGGTGRDGELFFGEGSRLTVL.

The chain recombines TRBV7-9 with TRBJ2-3; D perhaps matches TRBD2 (5 bases). Germline CDR1 and CDR2: SEHNR and FQNEAQ (reference sequence). The CDR3 contains 15 residues. The V and J ends lost 5 bases and 3 bases respectively, with 15 bases between them. CDR3 protein: CASSPDYPRTDTQYF. Here the CDR3 DNA reads TGTGCCAGCAGCCCAGACTATCCCCGTACAGATACGCAGTATTTT.

V usage is TRBV5-1 and J usage is TRBJ2-7; TRBD2 matches 11 bases. The CDR3 loop spans 16 amino acids. Looked up from germline, CDR1 is SGHRS and CDR2 is YFSETQ. Trimming cost V 4 bases and J 7 bases; bases outside gene matches: 13. The CDR3 DNA is TGCGCCAGCAGCCCCCGGGTAGCGGGAGGGCCAATAGAGCAGTACTTC. Translating gives CASSPRVAGGPIEQYF.

This chain uses TRBV4-3 with TRBJ2-7; tentative D call: TRBD2 (6 bases). Germline values: CDR1 LGHNA, CDR2 YSLEER. Trimming removed 1 base from V and 7 bases from J, with 8 bases in between. This CDR3 has 12 residues. This CDR3 reads CASSQVGGEQYF. Here the CDR3 DNA reads TGCGCCAGCAGCCAAGTTGGAGGGGAGCAGTACTTC.